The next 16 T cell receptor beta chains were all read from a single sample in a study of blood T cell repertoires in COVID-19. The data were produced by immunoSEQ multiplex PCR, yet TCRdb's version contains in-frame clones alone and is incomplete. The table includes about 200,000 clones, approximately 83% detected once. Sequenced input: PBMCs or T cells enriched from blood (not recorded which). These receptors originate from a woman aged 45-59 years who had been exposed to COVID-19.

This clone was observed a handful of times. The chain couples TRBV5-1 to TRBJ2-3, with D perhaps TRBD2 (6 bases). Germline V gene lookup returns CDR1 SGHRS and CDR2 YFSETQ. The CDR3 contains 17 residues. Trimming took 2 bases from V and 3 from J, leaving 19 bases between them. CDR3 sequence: CASSFGLEGVATDTQYF. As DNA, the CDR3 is TGCGCCAGCAGCTTTGGTTTGGAGGGCGTTGCGACAGATACGCAGTATTTT.

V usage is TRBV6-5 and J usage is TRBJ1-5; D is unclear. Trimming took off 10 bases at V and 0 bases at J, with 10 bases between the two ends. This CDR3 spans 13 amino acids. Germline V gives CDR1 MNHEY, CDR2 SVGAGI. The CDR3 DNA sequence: TGTGCCACCTCACCCTATAGCAATCAGCCCCAGCATTTT. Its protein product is CATSPYSNQPQHF.

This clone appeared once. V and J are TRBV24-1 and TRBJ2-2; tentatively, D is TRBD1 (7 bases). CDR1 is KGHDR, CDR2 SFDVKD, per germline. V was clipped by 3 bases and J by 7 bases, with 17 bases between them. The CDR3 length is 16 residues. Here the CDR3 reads CATSDQGGARVGELFF. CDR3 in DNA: TGTGCCACCAGTGATCAGGGGGGCGCGCGAGTCGGGGAGCTGTTTTTT.

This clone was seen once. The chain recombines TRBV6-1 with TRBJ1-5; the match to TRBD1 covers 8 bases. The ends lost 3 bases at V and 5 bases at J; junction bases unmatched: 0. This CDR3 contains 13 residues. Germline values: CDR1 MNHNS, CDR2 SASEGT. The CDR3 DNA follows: TGTGCCAGCAGTGAGACAGGGGATCAGCCCCAGCATTTT. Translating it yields CASSETGDQPQHF.

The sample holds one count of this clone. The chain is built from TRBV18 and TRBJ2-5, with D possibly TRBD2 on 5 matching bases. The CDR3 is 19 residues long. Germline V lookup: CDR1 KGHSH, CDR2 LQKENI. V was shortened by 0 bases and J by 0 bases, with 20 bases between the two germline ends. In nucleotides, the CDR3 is TGTGCCAGCTCACCACCGGCCGGCGGGTATCTAGCATACCAAGAGACCCAGTACTTC. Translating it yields CASSPPAGGYLAYQETQYF.

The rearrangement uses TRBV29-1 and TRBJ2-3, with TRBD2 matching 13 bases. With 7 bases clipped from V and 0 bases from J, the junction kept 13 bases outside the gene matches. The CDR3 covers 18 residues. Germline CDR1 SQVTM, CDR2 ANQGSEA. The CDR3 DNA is TGCAGCGCCCCACATTTCGGGACTAGCGGGGCTAGCACAGATACGCAGTATTTT. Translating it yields CSAPHFGTSGASTDTQYF.

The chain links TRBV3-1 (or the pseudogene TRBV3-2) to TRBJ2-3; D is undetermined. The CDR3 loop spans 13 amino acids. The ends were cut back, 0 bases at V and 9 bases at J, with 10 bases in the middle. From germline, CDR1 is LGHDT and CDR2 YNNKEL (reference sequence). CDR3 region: CASSQDRDSTQYF. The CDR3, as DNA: TGTGCCAGCAGCCAAGATCGAGATTCGACGCAGTATTTT.

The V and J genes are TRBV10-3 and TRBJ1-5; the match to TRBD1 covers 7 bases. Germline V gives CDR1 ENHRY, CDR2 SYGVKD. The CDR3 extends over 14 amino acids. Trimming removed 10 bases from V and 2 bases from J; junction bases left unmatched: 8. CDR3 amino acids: CASRTGGGNQPQHF. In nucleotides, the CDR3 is TGTGCCAGCCGGACAGGTGGAGGCAATCAGCCCCAGCATTTT.

The CDR3 DNA is TGTGCCAGCAGCCCCTGGACTAGTCACTACGAGCAGTACTTC. This sequence encodes CASSPWTSHYEQYF. V and J are TRBV7-2 and TRBJ2-7, with TRBD2 matching over 7 bases. The CDR3 extends over 14 amino acids. The germline CDR1 and CDR2 sequences are SGHTA and FQGNSA. V trimming: 5 bases; J trimming: 3 bases; junction bases outside the gene matches: 7.

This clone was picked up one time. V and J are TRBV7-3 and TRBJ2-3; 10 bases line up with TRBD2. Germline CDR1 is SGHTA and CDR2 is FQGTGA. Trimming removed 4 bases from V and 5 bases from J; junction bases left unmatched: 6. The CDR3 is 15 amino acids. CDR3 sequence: CASSYSGGWLDTQYF. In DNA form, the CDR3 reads TGTGCCAGCAGCTATAGCGGGGGGTGGTTAGATACGCAGTATTTT. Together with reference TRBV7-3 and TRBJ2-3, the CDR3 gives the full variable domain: GAGVSQTPSNKVTEKGKYVELRCDPISGHTALYWYRQSLGQGPEFLIYFQGTGAADDSGLPNDRFFAVRPEGSVSTLKIQRTERGDSAVYLCASSYSGGWLDTQYFGPGTRLTVL.

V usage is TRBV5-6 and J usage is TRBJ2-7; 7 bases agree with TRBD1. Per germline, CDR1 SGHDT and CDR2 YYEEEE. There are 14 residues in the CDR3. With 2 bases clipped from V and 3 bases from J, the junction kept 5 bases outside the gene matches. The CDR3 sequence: CASSLPGQIYEQYF. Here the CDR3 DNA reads TGTGCCAGCAGCTTACCGGGACAGATCTACGAGCAGTACTTC.

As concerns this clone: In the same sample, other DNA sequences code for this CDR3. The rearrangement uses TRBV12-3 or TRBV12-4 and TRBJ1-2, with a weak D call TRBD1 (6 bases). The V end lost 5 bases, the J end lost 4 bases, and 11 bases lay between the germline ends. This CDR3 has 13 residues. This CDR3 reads CASSPDRIYGYTF. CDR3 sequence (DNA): TGTGCCAGCAGTCCTGACAGGATCTATGGCTACACCTTC.

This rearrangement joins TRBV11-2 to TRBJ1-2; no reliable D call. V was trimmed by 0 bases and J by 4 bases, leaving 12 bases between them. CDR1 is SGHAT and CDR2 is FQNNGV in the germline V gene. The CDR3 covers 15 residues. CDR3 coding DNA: TGTGCCAGCAGCTTAGAACACACAGTCTTCTATGGCTACACCTTC. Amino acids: CASSLEHTVFYGYTF. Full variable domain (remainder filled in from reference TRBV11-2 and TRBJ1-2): EAGVAQSPRYKIIEKRQSVAFWCNPISGHATLYWYQQILGQGPKLLIQFQNNGVVDDSQLPKDRFSAERLKGVDSTLKIQPAKLEDSAVYLCASSLEHTVFYGYTFGSGTRLTVV.

DNA of the CDR3: TGTGCCAGCAGTTTCCGCCAGATTCCTAATTCACCCCTCCACTTT. Its protein product is CASSFRQIPNSPLHF. The chain recombines TRBV27 with TRBJ1-6; D not certain. The CDR3 has 15 residues. V shed 3 bases and J shed 6 bases, with 12 bases lying between them. CDR1 is MNHEY, CDR2 SMNVEV, per germline (reference sequence).

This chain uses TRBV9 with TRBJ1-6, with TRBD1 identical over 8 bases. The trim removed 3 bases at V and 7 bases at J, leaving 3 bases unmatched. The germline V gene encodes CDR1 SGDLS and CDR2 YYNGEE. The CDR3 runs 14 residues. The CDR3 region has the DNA TGTGCCAGCAGCGAGGACAGGGTGAATTCACCCCTCCACTTT. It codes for CASSEDRVNSPLHF.

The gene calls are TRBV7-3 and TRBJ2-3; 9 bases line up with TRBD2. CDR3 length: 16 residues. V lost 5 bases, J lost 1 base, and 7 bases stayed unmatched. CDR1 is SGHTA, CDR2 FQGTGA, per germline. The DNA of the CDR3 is TGTGCCAGCAGCGCCTTATCTAGCGGGGGCACAGATACGCAGTATTTT. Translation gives CASSALSSGGTDTQYF.